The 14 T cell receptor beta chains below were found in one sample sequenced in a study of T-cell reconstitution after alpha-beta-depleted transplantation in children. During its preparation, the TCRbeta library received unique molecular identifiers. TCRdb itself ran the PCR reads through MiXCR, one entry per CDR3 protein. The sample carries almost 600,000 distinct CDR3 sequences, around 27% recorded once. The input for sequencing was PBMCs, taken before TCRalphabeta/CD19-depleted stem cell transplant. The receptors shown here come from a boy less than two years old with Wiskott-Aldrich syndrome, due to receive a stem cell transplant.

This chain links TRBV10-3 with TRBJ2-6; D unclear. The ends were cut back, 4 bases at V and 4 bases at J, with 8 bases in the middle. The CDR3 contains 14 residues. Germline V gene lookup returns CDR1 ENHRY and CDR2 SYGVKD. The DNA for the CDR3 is TGTGCCATCAGTGGCCCTCCAGGGGCCAACGTCCTGACTTTC. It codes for CAISGPPGANVLTF.

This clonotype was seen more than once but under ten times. As DNA, the CDR3 is TGTGCCTGGAGGGGGGAGACCCAGTACTTC. This encodes CAWRGETQYF. The rearrangement links TRBV30 to TRBJ2-5; no firm D call. This CDR3 has 10 amino acids. With 3 bases removed from V and 5 bases from J, the gap between germline ends came to 4 bases. The germline gives CDR1 GTSNPN, CDR2 SVGIG (reference sequence).

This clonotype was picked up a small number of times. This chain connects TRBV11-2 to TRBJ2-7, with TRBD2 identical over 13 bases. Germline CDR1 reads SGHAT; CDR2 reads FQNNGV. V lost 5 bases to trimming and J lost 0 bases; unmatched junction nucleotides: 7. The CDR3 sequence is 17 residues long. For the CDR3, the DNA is TGTGCCAGCAGCCCCGGGACTAGCGGGAAGTACTCCTACGAGCAGTACTTC. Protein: CASSPGTSGKYSYEQYF.

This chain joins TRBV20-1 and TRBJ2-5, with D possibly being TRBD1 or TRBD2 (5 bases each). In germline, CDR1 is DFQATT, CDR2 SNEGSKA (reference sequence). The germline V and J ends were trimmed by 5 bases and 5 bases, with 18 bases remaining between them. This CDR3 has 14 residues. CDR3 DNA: TGCAGTGCTCCATATGGGGGTTCCGGGGAGACCCAGTACTTC. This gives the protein CSAPYGGSGETQYF.

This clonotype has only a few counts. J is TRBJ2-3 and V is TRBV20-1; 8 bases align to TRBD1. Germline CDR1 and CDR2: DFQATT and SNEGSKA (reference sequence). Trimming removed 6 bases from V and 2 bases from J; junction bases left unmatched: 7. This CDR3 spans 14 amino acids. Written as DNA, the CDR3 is TGCAGTGCCCTGAGGACAGGGCCCACAGATACGCAGTATTTT. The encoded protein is CSALRTGPTDTQYF.

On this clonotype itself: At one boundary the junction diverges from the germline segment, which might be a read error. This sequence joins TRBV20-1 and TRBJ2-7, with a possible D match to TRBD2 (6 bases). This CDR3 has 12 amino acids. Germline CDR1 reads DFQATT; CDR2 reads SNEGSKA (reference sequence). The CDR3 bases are TGCAGTGCTGGCTGGAGGGTCTACCAGCAGTACTTC. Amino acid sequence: CSAGWRVYQQYF.

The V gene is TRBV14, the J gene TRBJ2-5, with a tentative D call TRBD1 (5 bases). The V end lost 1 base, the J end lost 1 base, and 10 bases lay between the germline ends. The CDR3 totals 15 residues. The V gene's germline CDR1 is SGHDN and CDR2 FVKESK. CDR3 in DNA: TGTGCCAGCAGCCAAGGCGACAGAATCCAAGAGACCCAGTACTTC. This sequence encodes CASSQGDRIQETQYF. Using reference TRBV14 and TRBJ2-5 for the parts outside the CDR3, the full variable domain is EAGVTQFPSHSVIEKGQTVTLRCDPISGHDNLYWYRRVMGKEIKFLLHFVKESKQDESGMPNNRFLAERTGGTYSTLKVQPAELEDSGVYFCASSQGDRIQETQYFGPGTRLLVL.

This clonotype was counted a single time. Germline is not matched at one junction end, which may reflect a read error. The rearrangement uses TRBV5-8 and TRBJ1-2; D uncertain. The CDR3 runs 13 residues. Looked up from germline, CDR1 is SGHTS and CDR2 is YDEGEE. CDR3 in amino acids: CASSLEGRSGDTF. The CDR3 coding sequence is TGTGCCAGCAGCTTGGAAGGAAGGAGTGGCGACACCTTC.

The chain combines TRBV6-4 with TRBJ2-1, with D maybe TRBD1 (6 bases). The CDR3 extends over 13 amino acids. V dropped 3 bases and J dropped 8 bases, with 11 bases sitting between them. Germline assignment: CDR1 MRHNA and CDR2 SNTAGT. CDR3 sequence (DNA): TGTGCCAGCAGTGAGGGGGCTGGCGATGAGCAGTTCTTC. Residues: CASSEGAGDEQFF.

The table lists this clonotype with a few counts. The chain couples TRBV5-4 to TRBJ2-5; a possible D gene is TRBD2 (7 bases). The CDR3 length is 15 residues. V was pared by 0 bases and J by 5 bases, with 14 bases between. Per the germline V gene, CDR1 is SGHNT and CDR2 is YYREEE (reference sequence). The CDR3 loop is CASSLGGGRRETQYF. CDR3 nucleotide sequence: TGTGCCAGCAGCTTGGGCGGGGGCAGGCGGGAGACCCAGTACTTC. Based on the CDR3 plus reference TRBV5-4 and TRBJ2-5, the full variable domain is ETGVTQSPTHLIKTRGQQVTLRCSSQSGHNTVSWYQQALGQGPQFIFQYYREEENGRGNFPPRFSGLQFPNYSSELNVNALELDDSALYLCASSLGGGRRETQYFGPGTRLLVL.

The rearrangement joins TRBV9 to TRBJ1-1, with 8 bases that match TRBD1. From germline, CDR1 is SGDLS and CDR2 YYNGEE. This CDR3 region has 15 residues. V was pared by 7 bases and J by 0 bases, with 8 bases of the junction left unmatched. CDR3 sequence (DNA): TGTGCCAGCTCGAGGACAGGGAACATGAACACTGAAGCTTTCTTT. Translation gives CASSRTGNMNTEAFF.

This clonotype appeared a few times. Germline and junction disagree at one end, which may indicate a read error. CDR3 nucleotide sequence: TGCAGTGCTAGAGAGAAACTAGCGGGAGCCCTCTTC. Translated: CSAREKLAGALF. The rearrangement links TRBV20-1 to TRBJ2-1; TRBD2 aligns across 11 bases. This CDR3 comprises 12 residues. Germline V lookup: CDR1 DFQATT, CDR2 SNEGSKA (reference sequence).

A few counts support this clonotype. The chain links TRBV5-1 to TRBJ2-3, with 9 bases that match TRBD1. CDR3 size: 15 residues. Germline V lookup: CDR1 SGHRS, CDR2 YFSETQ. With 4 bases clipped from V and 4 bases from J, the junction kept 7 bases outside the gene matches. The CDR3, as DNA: TGCGCCAGCAGCCTACAGGGGGCTGGGGCAGATACGCAGTATTTT. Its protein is CASSLQGAGADTQYF.

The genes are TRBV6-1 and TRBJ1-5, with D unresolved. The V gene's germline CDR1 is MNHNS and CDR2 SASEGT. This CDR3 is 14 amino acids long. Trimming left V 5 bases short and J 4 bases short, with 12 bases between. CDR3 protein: CASSPSLSNQPQHF. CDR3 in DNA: TGTGCCAGCAGTCCATCGTTATCGAATCAGCCCCAGCATTTT.